This T cell receptor (beta chain) stems from a study of shared clonotypes between healthy human individuals. Produced via immunoSEQ multiplex PCR; TCRdb's table is partial and in-frame only. The sample has fewer than 600,000 clones, roughly 83% seen once. Trimming stripped 0 bases from V and 1 base from J, with 13 bases between. The CDR3 loop spans 16 amino acids. In germline, CDR1 is SGDLS, CDR2 YYNGEE. V usage is TRBV9 and J usage is TRBJ2-5; tentatively, D is TRBD2 (6 bases). The sequence derives from a woman between 40 and 50 years old in good health. Some clones in this sample may be carry-over from other donors' samples. Sequences were obtained from PBMCs. The chain's CDR3 is CASSVVDSGPQETQYF. The CDR3 DNA reads TGTGCCAGCAGCGTAGTTGATAGCGGACCCCAAGAGACCCAGTACTTC.